Presented here are 30 T cell receptor beta chains from one specimen sequenced in a study of CD8 T cells in ankylosing spondylitis. General study points: Seemingly characteristic of ankylosing spondylitis blood was a TCR beta motif consisting of under ten highly homologous variants.

Their target antigens are unknown. TCRdb used MiXCR to reprocess the 5' RACE reads, holding one entry per CDR3 protein. The sample holds around 390,000 distinct CDR3 sequences, under 25% seen once. The source material was blood, either unsorted or a sorted T cell fraction (not recorded which). These receptors all stem from a male donor with ankylosing spondylitis.

As for this clonotype: One junction end does not reproduce the germline sequence, and a read error may be involved. This rearrangement joins TRBV7-7 to TRBJ1-1; D is undetermined. This CDR3 is built from 13 residues. Germline loops: CDR1 SSHAT, CDR2 FNYEAQ (reference sequence). This CDR3 reads CASSLAEDTEAFF. CDR3 nucleotides: TGTGCTAGCAGCTTAGCGGAAGATACTGAAGCTTTCTTT.

There are a few counts of this clonotype. V usage is TRBV11-2 and J usage is TRBJ1-1, with D unclear. The germline V gene encodes CDR1 SGHAT and CDR2 FQNNGV. V was clipped by 5 bases and J by 10 bases, with 11 bases between them. The CDR3 is 11 residues long. The CDR3 spells CASSPLRVAFF. CDR3 in DNA: TGTGCCAGCAGCCCCCTTCGTGTAGCTTTCTTT.

The chain links TRBV7-3 to TRBJ2-1, with D uncertain. The CDR3 totals 13 residues. Trimming left V 3 bases short and J 7 bases short, with 10 bases between. From germline, CDR1 is SGHTA and CDR2 FQGTGA. This chain's CDR3 is CASSFYYGNEQFF. CDR3 coding DNA: TGTGCCAGCAGCTTCTATTATGGGAATGAGCAGTTCTTC.

The V call is TRBV7-6, the J call TRBJ1-5, with D possibly being TRBD1 (5 bases). The CDR3 spans 17 residues. CDR1 SGHVS and CDR2 FNYEAQ come from the germline V gene. The V end was cut by 2 bases, the J end by 0 bases, with 14 bases between. CDR3 sequence (DNA): TGTGCCAGCAGCTTATCTCCCCCTGGGGGTAGCAATCAGCCCCAGCATTTT. This sequence encodes CASSLSPPGGSNQPQHF.

This clonotype was detected many times. The CDR3 nucleotides are TGCGCCAGCAGCTTGGCCCAGAGAAACACCGGGGAGCTGTTTTTT. Translated, it gives CASSLAQRNTGELFF. V usage is TRBV5-1 and J usage is TRBJ2-2; no clear D gene. Per germline, CDR1 SGHRS and CDR2 YFSETQ. This CDR3 spans 15 amino acids. Trimming shortened V by 0 bases and J by 2 bases, and 8 bases separated the two germline ends.

This clonotype came up many times. The chain joins TRBV10-3 to TRBJ2-3, with 9 bases aligning to TRBD1. Germline V gene lookup returns CDR1 ENHRY and CDR2 SYGVKD. CDR3 size: 15 residues. V gave up 8 bases and J gave up 0 bases; unmatched junction bases: 6. This CDR3 is CAIAPGTGSTDTQYF. The CDR3 DNA follows: TGTGCCATCGCTCCCGGGACAGGGAGCACAGATACGCAGTATTTT.

This sequence joins TRBV7-3 and TRBJ2-1, with a possible D match to TRBD1 (5 bases). CDR3 length: 16 residues. Germline CDR1 and CDR2: SGHTA and FQGTGA. V was trimmed by 3 bases and J by 0 bases, leaving 12 bases between them. The CDR3 is CASSFQGSASYNEQFF. CDR3 nucleotide sequence: TGTGCCAGCAGCTTTCAGGGCTCAGCCTCCTACAATGAGCAGTTCTTC. Variable domain in full (rest from reference TRBV7-3 and TRBJ2-1): GAGVSQTPSNKVTEKGKYVELRCDPISGHTALYWYRQSLGQGPEFLIYFQGTGAADDSGLPNDRFFAVRPEGSVSTLKIQRTERGDSAVYLCASSFQGSASYNEQFFGPGTRLTVL.

This clonotype was detected a few times. The chain recombines TRBV7-3 with TRBJ2-7; TRBD1 is a possible D gene (6 bases). The germline V gene has CDR1 SGHTA and CDR2 FQGTGA. This CDR3 is 15 amino acids long. The ends were cut back, 2 bases at V and 3 bases at J, with 14 bases in the middle. This CDR3 is CASSLEQGPSYEQYF. The CDR3 coding sequence is TGTGCCAGCAGCTTAGAACAGGGACCTAGCTACGAGCAGTACTTC.

For the CDR3, the DNA is TGCGCCAGCAGTGGGACAGGGACTAACTATGGCTACACCTTC. This sequence encodes CASSGTGTNYGYTF. The chain employs TRBV10-2 and TRBJ1-2; TRBD1 matches 8 bases. With 4 bases clipped from V and 0 bases from J, the junction kept 1 base outside the gene matches. CDR1 is WSHSY, CDR2 SAAADI, per germline. The length of the CDR3 is 14 residues.

This clonotype was observed a few times. The rearrangement links TRBV12-3 or TRBV12-4 to TRBJ2-5; D gene unclear. This CDR3 has 16 residues. V lost 5 bases to trimming and J lost 5 bases, with 21 bases between them. The CDR3 DNA follows: TGTGCCAGCAGTCCGCTGCCGACACTCATGGGGGAGACCCAGTACTTC. This codes for CASSPLPTLMGETQYF.

CDR3 coding DNA: TGCGCCAGCAGCTTGGTGGAGACCTACGAGCAGTACTTC. This gives the protein CASSLVETYEQYF. V is TRBV5-1 and J is TRBJ2-7; unclear D gene. Per the germline V gene, CDR1 is SGHRS and CDR2 is YFSETQ. This CDR3 spans 13 amino acids. Trimming removed 0 bases at V and 2 bases at J, with 6 bases between.

In its sample, this clonotype was seen a few times. The rearrangement links TRBV5-1 to TRBJ2-3; weak D call: TRBD2 (6 bases). The CDR3 is 16 amino acids. The germline V and J ends were trimmed by 1 base and 0 bases, with 12 bases remaining between them. CDR1 is SGHRS, CDR2 YFSETQ, per germline. The CDR3 DNA reads as TGCGCCAGCAGCTTGCTCTACCGGGGGAGCACAGATACGCAGTATTTT. It is translated as CASSLLYRGSTDTQYF. Looking up the rest from reference TRBV5-1 and TRBJ2-3 gives the full variable domain: KAGVTQTPRYLIKTRGQQVTLSCSPISGHRSVSWYQQTPGQGLQFLFEYFSETQRNKGNFPGRFSGRQFSNSRSEMNVSTLELGDSALYLCASSLLYRGSTDTQYFGPGTRLTVL.

V is TRBV20-1 and J is TRBJ1-2; no definite D call. In germline, CDR1 is DFQATT, CDR2 SNEGSKA (reference sequence). The ends were cut back, 3 bases at V and 6 bases at J, with 8 bases in the middle. The CDR3 runs 11 residues. The CDR3 loop reads CSASARDGYTF. The CDR3 DNA reads TGCAGTGCTAGCGCGCGGGATGGCTACACCTTC.

This clonotype appeared a few times. The genes are TRBV15 and TRBJ1-6, with D perhaps TRBD1 (5 bases). V lost 4 bases and J 5 bases, leaving 9 bases between the germline ends. The CDR3 is made up of 14 amino acids. Germline values: CDR1 LNHNV, CDR2 YYDKDF (reference sequence). This CDR3 reads CATSTDSNNSPLHF. CDR3 coding DNA: TGTGCCACCAGCACAGACAGCAATAATTCACCCCTCCACTTT.

This clonotype was counted between two and nine times. J is TRBJ2-7 and V is TRBV5-1; the D gene is possibly TRBD2 (6 bases). V dropped 0 bases and J dropped 5 bases, with 18 bases sitting between them. CDR3 length equals 16 residues. Germline lookup yields CDR1 SGHRS and CDR2 YFSETQ. CDR3 nucleotides: TGCGCCAGCAGCTTGGGCCGGACGGGGGTTGTCCACGAGCAGTACTTC. It yields the protein CASSLGRTGVVHEQYF.

V gene TRBV4-3 combines with J gene TRBJ2-7; TRBD1 aligns across 7 bases. In germline, CDR1 is LGHNA, CDR2 YSLEER. J gave up 5 bases and V 3 bases, and 7 bases lay outside the gene matches. CDR3 size: 14 residues. The CDR3: CASSQRAGGDEQYF. As DNA, the CDR3 is TGCGCCAGCAGCCAGAGAGCAGGGGGAGACGAGCAGTACTTC.

The rearrangement links TRBV6-2 or TRBV6-3 to TRBJ2-7, with 13 bases lining up with TRBD2. The germline CDR1 and CDR2 sequences are MNHEY and SVGEGT. The CDR3 is made up of 18 amino acids. J was trimmed by 1 base and V by 6 bases; bases with no gene match: 12. The CDR3 spells CASSRRGRTSGSSYEQYF. The CDR3 DNA is TGTGCCAGCAGCCGCAGGGGCAGGACTAGCGGGAGTTCCTACGAGCAGTACTTC.

This clonotype has a handful of counts. The chain couples TRBV28 to TRBJ2-1, with TRBD2 matching 13 bases. After removal of 6 bases from V and 0 bases from J, the junction contained 8 bases not matched to a gene. This CDR3 comprises 18 residues. Germline values: CDR1 MDHEN, CDR2 SYDVKM. The CDR3 region is CASRGLAGREPSYNEQFF. Written as DNA, the CDR3 is TGTGCCAGCAGGGGACTAGCGGGGAGGGAACCCTCCTACAATGAGCAGTTCTTC.

This clonotype was picked up a small number of times. CDR3 region: CASSSGTDVAGYTF. The CDR3 DNA follows: TGTGCCAGCAGTTCCGGGACGGACGTAGCTGGCTACACCTTC. The chain employs TRBV28 and TRBJ1-2; a possible D gene is TRBD1 (5 bases). The germline V gene encodes CDR1 MDHEN and CDR2 SYDVKM. Deletions cut 4 bases from V and 7 bases from J, with 16 bases between. CDR3 length: 14 amino acids.

This clonotype showed up just a few times. The chain links TRBV5-6 to TRBJ2-5, with 8 positions matching TRBD1. Germline CDR1 and CDR2: SGHDT and YYEEEE. The CDR3 runs 15 residues. The ends lost 4 bases at V and 5 bases at J; junction bases unmatched: 10. This CDR3 reads CASSQGGRGLETQYF. The CDR3 DNA follows: TGTGCCAGCAGCCAAGGAGGCAGGGGGCTTGAGACCCAGTACTTC.

V and J are TRBV5-1 and TRBJ2-3, with a tentative D call TRBD2 (5 bases). CDR3 length: 17 amino acids. Germline CDR1 is SGHRS and CDR2 is YFSETQ. V was shortened by 4 bases and J by 0 bases, with 18 bases between the two germline ends. CDR3 DNA sequence: TGCGCCAGCAGCCAATTAAACAGCGGCCCTAGCACAGATACGCAGTATTTT. Protein: CASSQLNSGPSTDTQYF.

This clonotype was counted between two and nine times. The rearrangement links TRBV7-9 to TRBJ2-1, with D possibly being TRBD1 (5 bases). From germline, CDR1 is SEHNR and CDR2 FQNEAQ (reference sequence). The CDR3 loop spans 14 amino acids. Trimming left V 0 bases short and J 9 bases short, with 12 bases between. This CDR3 reads CASSLAGPTPEQFF. The CDR3 nucleotides read TGTGCCAGCAGCTTAGCGGGGCCCACCCCTGAGCAGTTCTTC.

The chain recombines TRBV27 with TRBJ1-4; D is unresolved. CDR1 and CDR2 (germline): MNHEY, SMNVEV (reference sequence). V shed 5 bases and J shed 4 bases, with 8 bases lying between them. The CDR3 runs to 13 residues. CDR3 loop: CASSVGINEKLFF. The DNA for the CDR3 is TGTGCCAGCAGTGTCGGGATTAATGAAAAACTGTTTTTT.

Many counts were recorded for this clonotype. This chain uses TRBV7-8 with TRBJ1-5; D is unclear. The ends were cut back, 5 bases at V and 7 bases at J, with 15 bases in the middle. CDR3 size: 14 residues. Germline loops: CDR1 SGHVS, CDR2 FQNEAQ. CDR3 DNA: TGTGCCAGCAGCCCCTACTCGGGCTGGCAGCCCCAGCATTTT. This sequence encodes CASSPYSGWQPQHF.

The genes are TRBV11-3 and TRBJ2-3, with a tentative D call TRBD2 (5 bases). Germline V lookup: CDR1 SGHNT, CDR2 YENEEA. The CDR3 is 15 amino acids. V lost 1 base and J 6 bases, leaving 14 bases between the germline ends. The DNA of the CDR3 is TGTGCCAGCAGCTTAGGCGGAGACGGCGGGGATACGCAGTATTTT. Translating it yields CASSLGGDGGDTQYF.

The genes are TRBV30 and TRBJ2-1, with TRBD2 matching over 8 bases. Germline loops: CDR1 GTSNPN, CDR2 SVGIG (reference sequence). After removal of 1 base from V and 4 bases from J, the junction contained 6 bases not matched to a gene. CDR3 length: 15 residues. The CDR3 reads CAWSATLAGYNEQFF. The DNA of the CDR3 is TGTGCCTGGAGTGCCACTTTAGCGGGATACAATGAGCAGTTCTTC.

In this sample, this clonotype turned up many times. The chain employs TRBV10-3 and TRBJ2-1; D remains ambiguous. The CDR3 consists of 12 residues. Looked up from germline, CDR1 is ENHRY and CDR2 is SYGVKD. V lost 3 bases to trimming and J lost 11 bases, with 11 bases between them. As DNA, the CDR3 is TGTGCCATCAGTGAAACCGAGGCCAAGCAGTTCTTC. This codes for CAISETEAKQFF.

This chain links TRBV5-1 with TRBJ2-2; 13 bases align to TRBD2. Germline V lookup: CDR1 SGHRS, CDR2 YFSETQ. The CDR3 sequence is 16 residues long. V lost 4 bases and J lost 4; bases outside the gene matches: 4. CDR3 bases: TGCGCCAGCAGCGCGAGGACTAGCGGGGGCACCGGGGAGCTGTTTTTT. This sequence encodes CASSARTSGGTGELFF.

This chain joins TRBV6-5 and TRBJ2-3; 9 bases match TRBD1. Trimming took 6 bases from V and 4 from J; bases not matched to a gene: 8. Germline V gene data show CDR1 as MNHEY and CDR2 as SVGAGI. This CDR3 comprises 15 residues. For the CDR3, the DNA is TGTGCCAGCAGGACTCGACAGGGGGGCCCAGATACGCAGTATTTT. Protein product: CASRTRQGGPDTQYF.

This clonotype was seen more than once but under ten times. The chain is built from TRBV7-8 and TRBJ2-7; the match to TRBD1 covers 7 bases. The CDR3 has 15 residues. V lost 2 bases to trimming and J lost 4 bases; unmatched junction nucleotides: 8. The germline V gene encodes CDR1 SGHVS and CDR2 FQNEAQ. The CDR3 DNA follows: TGTGCCAGCAGCTTACCGCGACAGGGTTCATACGAGCAGTACTTC. This encodes CASSLPRQGSYEQYF.